A selection of T cell receptor beta chains follows, all from one sample in a study of regulatory T cells in long-lasting Graves disease. One entry per CDR3 protein results from TCRdb running MiXCR on the multiplex PCR reads. The table records 350,000 to 500,000 distinct CDR3 sequences, roughly 15% of them present only once. This same sample was also taken into another study, of T cells in Graves' hyperthyroidism and ophthalmopathy.

The sequenced sample was peripheral blood mononuclear cells (PBMCs), obtained at new diagnosis, from a patient treated with antithyroid drugs. Receptors originate from a woman aged 18-35 years with Graves disease. CDR3s include the opening cysteine and the closing phenylalanine or tryptophan. Fields, in order: clone size, J gene, V gene, D gene, CDR3 length, CDR3 DNA, CDR3 protein. The D gene is left open where the match is weak. Clone size is given for some rows only: seen once, a few or many times, or a class if the clone is expanded.

>many|TRBJ1-5|TRBV4-1|-|16
TGCGCCAGCAGCCAAACAGACAGGAGTAGCAATCAGCCCCAGCATTTT
CASSQTDRSSNQPQHF
>many|TRBJ2-1|TRBV10-3|-|15
TGTGCCATCAGTGGCCGGGGCCGGGGGGCCAATGAGCAGTTCTTC
CAISGRGRGANEQFF
>-|TRBJ1-5|TRBV20-1|TRBD1|12
TGCAGTGCTGGGGACAGGTATCAGCCCCAGCATTTT
CSAGDRYQPQHF
>many|TRBJ2-1|TRBV28|TRBD2|16
TGTGCCAGCAGTCCCCCTTTAGCGGGAGGCCGGGGTGAGCAGTTCTTC
CASSPPLAGGRGEQFF
>-|TRBJ2-5|TRBV19|-|13
TGTGCCAGTAGTACTCAGGGGGGGGAGACCCAGTACTTC
CASSTQGGETQYF
>-|TRBJ2-7|TRBV20-1|TRBD2|15
TGCAGTGCTTCTGCAAGAGCGGGAGTATCTACGGGGCAGTACTTC
CSASARAGVSTGQYF
>-|TRBJ1-3|TRBV12-3/TRBV12-4|-|23
-
CASSYPRGAYNEQFFGPGDTIYF
>many|TRBJ2-7|TRBV28|TRBD1|14
TGTGCCAGCAGTCCGACAGGGGGCTACTACGAGCAGTACTTC
CASSPTGGYYEQYF
>-|TRBJ2-5|TRBV11-1|-|13
TGTGCCAGCAGCTTCGGACTTTTAGAGACCCAGTACTTC
CASSFGLLETQYF
>few|TRBJ2-1|TRBV7-2|-|13
TGTGCCAGCAGCCCAGATGGCGGTCATTCGATTTTGTTC
CASSPDGGHSILF
>-|TRBJ1-5|TRBV12-3/TRBV12-4|-|14
TGTGCCAGCAGTTTCATGTCGGGCAATCAGCCCCAGCATTTT
CASSFMSGNQPQHF
>many|TRBJ2-7|TRBV20-1|-|10
TGCAGTGCTGAAACCTACGAGCAGTACTTC
CSAETYEQYF
>few|TRBJ2-7|TRBV20-1|TRBD2|12
TGCAGTGCTACCATGACTAGCGGGCCTCAGTACTTC
CSATMTSGPQYF
>-|TRBJ2-3|TRBV3-1|-|15
TGTGCCAGCAGCCCAGTAGCGTCACCAGCAGATACGCAGTATTTT
CASSPVASPADTQYF
>many|TRBJ2-7|TRBV3-1|TRBD1|15
TGTGCCAGCAGCCAGACAGGGACAGGCCTGGGGGAGCAGTACTTC
CASSQTGTGLGEQYF
>many|TRBJ1-5|TRBV2|TRBD1|14
TGTGCCAGCAAGAAGGAGGGGGCTTATCAGCCCCAGCATTTT
CASKKEGAYQPQHF
>many|TRBJ2-7|TRBV2|-|14
TGTGCCAGCAGTGTCCTGACGGTCTCCTACGAGCAGTACTTC
CASSVLTVSYEQYF
>many|TRBJ2-7|TRBV6-1|TRBD1|14
TGTGCCAGTGTTGGCGGGACAGGGTTCGGCGAGCAGTACTTC
CASVGGTGFGEQYF
>-|TRBJ1-3|TRBV28|TRBD1|16
TGTGCCAGCAGTTTACCGACAGGGCCAGGTGGAAACACCATATATTTT
CASSLPTGPGGNTIYF
>-|TRBJ2-6|TRBV29-1|-|16
TGCAGCGTTGAAGATCTTAAGGGCTCTGGGGCCAACGTCCTGACTTTC
CSVEDLKGSGANVLTF
>few|TRBJ2-4|TRBV27|TRBD1|13
TGTGCCAACAGTTTGTTTGGCAACAGGGGTTTGTACTTC
CANSLFGNRGLYF
>many|TRBJ2-3|TRBV18|-|14
TGTGCCAGCTCACCACTCTCCGCCACAGATACGCAGTATTTT
CASSPLSATDTQYF
>-|TRBJ2-1|TRBV7-7|-|13
TGTGCTAGCAGCCCTCTTAATGCAAATGAGCAGTTCTTC
CASSPLNANEQFF
>-|TRBJ2-6|TRBV7-2|TRBD1|16
TGTGCCAGCAGTGGGACAGGGGGCTCTGGGGCCAACGTCCTGACTTTC
CASSGTGGSGANVLTF
>many|TRBJ1-1|TRBV29-1|TRBD1|17
TGCAGCGTTGAAGATAAGGGCAGGGGGAGACTGAACACTGAAGCTTTCTTT
CSVEDKGRGRLNTEAFF
>-|TRBJ2-7|TRBV11-2|TRBD2|15
TGTGCCAGCAGCTTAGAGCGGGGGGGTAACTACGAGCAGTACTTC
CASSLERGGNYEQYF
>many|TRBJ2-1|TRBV28|-|14
TGTGCCAGCAGTTTTGCAATAGGGGGGGGTGAGCAGTTCTTC
CASSFAIGGGEQFF
>few|TRBJ1-4|TRBV5-4|TRBD1|16
TGTGCCAGCAGCTCTATCGAACAGGGGGTTGGGGAAAAACTGTTTTTT
CASSSIEQGVGEKLFF
>many|TRBJ2-2|TRBV18|-|15
TGTGCCAGCTCGCATCCCGACAGTGGGCCCGGGGAGCTGTTTTTT
CASSHPDSGPGELFF
>few|TRBJ2-1|TRBV6-5|TRBD2|15
TGTGCCAGCAGTTACGGCGGGAGGGCCCACAATGAGCAGTTCTTC
CASSYGGRAHNEQFF
>many|TRBJ2-1|TRBV20-1|TRBD2|15
TGCAGTGCTAGAGATCCGGCTAGCGGCTACAATGAGCAGTTCTTC
CSARDPASGYNEQFF
>many|TRBJ2-3|TRBV20-1|TRBD2|13
TGCAGTGCTGGAATAGCGGGAGAAGATACGCAGTATTTT
CSAGIAGEDTQYF
>-|TRBJ2-1|TRBV27|TRBD2|16
TGTGCCAGCACTCCTTATGGGGGAGGGTGGGCCAATGAGCAGTTCTTC
CASTPYGGGWANEQFF
>-|TRBJ2-1|TRBV11-1|TRBD1|14
TGTGCCAGCAACCTTGACAGGGAGAACAATGAGCAGTTCTTC
CASNLDRENNEQFF
>many|TRBJ1-1|TRBV28|-|17
TGTGCCAGCAGCTTCCCCCGTCAGGCAACTATGAACACTGAAGCTTTCTTT
CASSFPRQATMNTEAFF
>many|TRBJ1-2|TRBV28|TRBD1|15
TGTGCCAGCAGTAGAACAGGGGGTGAAGCGAATGGCTACACCTTC
CASSRTGGEANGYTF
>-|TRBJ2-1|TRBV4-1|TRBD2|18
TGCGCCAGCAGCCTGGGCTGGAGCGGGGTCAGCTCCTACAATGAGCAGTTCTTC
CASSLGWSGVSSYNEQFF
>many|TRBJ2-1|TRBV6-2/TRBV6-3|-|14
TGTGCCAGCAGTTACTCTAAGGAATACAATGAGCAGTTCTTC
CASSYSKEYNEQFF
>-|TRBJ2-1|TRBV3-1|TRBD1|16
TGTGCCAGCAGCCAAGATTACAGGGGGTCCTACAATGAGCAGTTCTTC
CASSQDYRGSYNEQFF
>many|TRBJ1-6|TRBV11-2|-|16
TGTGCCAGCAGAACGACACGGGGCTCGGGGAATTCACCCCTCCACTTT
CASRTTRGSGNSPLHF
>-|TRBJ1-5|TRBV4-1|-|15
TGCGCCAGCAGCCAAGTGGGAGTGGGTGGGCAGCCCCAGCATTTT
CASSQVGVGGQPQHF
>many|TRBJ2-5|TRBV7-3|-|15
TGTGCCAGCAGCTTAGCGGGGGACAGATGGGAGACCCAGTACTTC
CASSLAGDRWETQYF
>many|TRBJ1-1|TRBV30|-|12
TGTGCCTGGAGATCTAGTGAGTCTGAAGCTTTCTTT
CAWRSSESEAFF
>-|TRBJ2-1|TRBV9|-|13
TGTGCCAGCTCCGGGGCCCCAGGGAATGAGCAGTTCTTC
CASSGAPGNEQFF
>many|TRBJ2-5|TRBV2|TRBD1|15
TGTGCCAGCAGGCACCGGGACAGGGTAGGAGAGACCCAGTACTTC
CASRHRDRVGETQYF
>-|TRBJ2-1|TRBV2|-|13
TGTGCCAGCAGCTCCCAGTCTTCGGATGAGCAGTTCTTC
CASSSQSSDEQFF
>many|TRBJ2-1|TRBV2|-|14
TGTGCCAGCAGTGATGTACTAGCCCCCAATGAGCAGTTCTTC
CASSDVLAPNEQFF
>-|TRBJ2-7|TRBV29-1|-|12
TGCAGCGTTGAGTCGGACTTCTACGAGCAGTACTTC
CSVESDFYEQYF
>-|TRBJ1-6|TRBV7-9|-|15
TGTGCCAGCAGCTTAGGGGGGGGGAGAAATTCACCCCTCCACTTT
CASSLGGGRNSPLHF
>many|TRBJ2-7|TRBV27|TRBD1|13
TGTGCCAGCGGGGACAGGGAGTCCTACGAGCAGTACTTC
CASGDRESYEQYF
>-|TRBJ1-5|TRBV18|TRBD1|13
TGTGCCAGCTCACCGACAGGGGCTCAGCCCCAGCATTTT
CASSPTGAQPQHF
>many|TRBJ2-7|TRBV28|TRBD2|18
TGTGCCAGCAGTAGCAACCGGGACTATTTACTACTAAACTACGAGCAGTACTTC
CASSSNRDYLLLNYEQYF
>many|TRBJ2-7|TRBV15|-|16
TGTGCCACCAGCAGAGATCGGGCAGGGCAGTCCTACGAGCAGTACTTC
CATSRDRAGQSYEQYF